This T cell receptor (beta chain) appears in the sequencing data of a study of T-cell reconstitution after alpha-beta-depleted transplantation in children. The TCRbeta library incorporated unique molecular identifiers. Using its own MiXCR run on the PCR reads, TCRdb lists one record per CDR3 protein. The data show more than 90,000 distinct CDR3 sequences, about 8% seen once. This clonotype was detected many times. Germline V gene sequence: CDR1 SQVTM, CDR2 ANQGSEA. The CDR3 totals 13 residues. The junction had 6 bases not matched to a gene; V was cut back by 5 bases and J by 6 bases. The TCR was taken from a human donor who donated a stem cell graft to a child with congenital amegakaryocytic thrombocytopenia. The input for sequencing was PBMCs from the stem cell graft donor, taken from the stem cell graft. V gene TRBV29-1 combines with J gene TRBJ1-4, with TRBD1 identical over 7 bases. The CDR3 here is CSVMTGRDEKLFF. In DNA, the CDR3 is TGCAGCGTTATGACAGGGCGGGATGAAAAACTGTTTTTT.